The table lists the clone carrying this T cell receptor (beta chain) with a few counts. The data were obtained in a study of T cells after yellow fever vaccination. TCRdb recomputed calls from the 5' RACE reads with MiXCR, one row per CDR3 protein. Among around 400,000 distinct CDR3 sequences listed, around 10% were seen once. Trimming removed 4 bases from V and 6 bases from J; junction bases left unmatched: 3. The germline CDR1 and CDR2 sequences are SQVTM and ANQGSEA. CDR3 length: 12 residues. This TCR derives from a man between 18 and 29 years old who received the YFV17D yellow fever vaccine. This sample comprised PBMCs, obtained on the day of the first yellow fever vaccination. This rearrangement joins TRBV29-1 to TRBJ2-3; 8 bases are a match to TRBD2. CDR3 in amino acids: CSVVLAVDTQYF. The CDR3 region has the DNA TGCAGCGTTGTACTAGCGGTGGATACGCAGTATTTT.